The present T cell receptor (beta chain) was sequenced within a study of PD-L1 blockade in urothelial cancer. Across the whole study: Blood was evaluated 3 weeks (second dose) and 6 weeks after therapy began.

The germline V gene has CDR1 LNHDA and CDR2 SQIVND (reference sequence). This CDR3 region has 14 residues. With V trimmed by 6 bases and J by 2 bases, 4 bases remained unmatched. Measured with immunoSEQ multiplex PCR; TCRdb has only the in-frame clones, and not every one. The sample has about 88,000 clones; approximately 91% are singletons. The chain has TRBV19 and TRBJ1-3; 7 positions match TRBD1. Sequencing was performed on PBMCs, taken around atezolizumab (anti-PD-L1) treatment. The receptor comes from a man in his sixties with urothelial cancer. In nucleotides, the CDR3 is TGTGCCAGTAGACTGGGACAGACTGGAAACACCATATATTTT. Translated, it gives CASRLGQTGNTIYF.